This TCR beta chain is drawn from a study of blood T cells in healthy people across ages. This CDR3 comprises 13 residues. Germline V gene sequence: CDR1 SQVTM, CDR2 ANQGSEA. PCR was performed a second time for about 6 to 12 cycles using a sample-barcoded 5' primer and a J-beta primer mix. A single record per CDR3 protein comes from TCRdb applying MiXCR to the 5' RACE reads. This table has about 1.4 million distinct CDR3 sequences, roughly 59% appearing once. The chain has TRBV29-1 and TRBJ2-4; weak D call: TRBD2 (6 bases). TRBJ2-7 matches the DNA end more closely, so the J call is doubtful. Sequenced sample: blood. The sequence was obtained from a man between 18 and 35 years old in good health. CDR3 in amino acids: CSVEGSSSYEQYF. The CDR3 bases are TGCAGCGTGGAGGGCTCGAGCTCCTACGAGCAGTACTTC.